This TCR beta chain was sequenced during a study of identical twins. Study findings and constraints: Monozygotic twins shared more out-of-frame TCR alpha than recombination models predicted. Reduced insertions were recorded for abundant cord blood beta clonotypes, with no such pattern in memory repertoires.

Using its own MiXCR run on the 5' RACE reads, TCRdb lists one record per CDR3 protein. The table includes 300,000 or so distinct CDR3 sequences, roughly 10% detected once. This CDR3 spans 16 amino acids. The germline V gene has CDR1 SGDLS and CDR2 YYNGEE. The V gene lost 0 bases and the J gene lost 6 bases, with 17 bases spanning the gap. In regard to this clonotype: The antigen is not known.

This sample also appeared in a second study, on yellow fever vaccine responses in identical twins.

The chain uses TRBV9 and TRBJ2-3; tentative D call: TRBD2 (5 bases). The material sequenced was CD8+ T cells sorted from blood. The clonotype originates from a woman younger than 35 in good health. The CDR3 coding sequence is TGTGCCAGCAGCGTAGTAGGTCTAGAGGGTTGGGATACGCAGTATTTT. Its protein is CASSVVGLEGWDTQYF. The variable domain in full, completed from reference TRBV9 and TRBJ2-3, reads DSGVTQTPKHLITATGQRVTLRCSPRSGDLSVYWYQQSLDQGLQFLIQYYNGEERAKGNILERFSAQQFPDLHSELNLSSLELGDSALYFCASSVVGLEGWDTQYFGPGTRLTVL.